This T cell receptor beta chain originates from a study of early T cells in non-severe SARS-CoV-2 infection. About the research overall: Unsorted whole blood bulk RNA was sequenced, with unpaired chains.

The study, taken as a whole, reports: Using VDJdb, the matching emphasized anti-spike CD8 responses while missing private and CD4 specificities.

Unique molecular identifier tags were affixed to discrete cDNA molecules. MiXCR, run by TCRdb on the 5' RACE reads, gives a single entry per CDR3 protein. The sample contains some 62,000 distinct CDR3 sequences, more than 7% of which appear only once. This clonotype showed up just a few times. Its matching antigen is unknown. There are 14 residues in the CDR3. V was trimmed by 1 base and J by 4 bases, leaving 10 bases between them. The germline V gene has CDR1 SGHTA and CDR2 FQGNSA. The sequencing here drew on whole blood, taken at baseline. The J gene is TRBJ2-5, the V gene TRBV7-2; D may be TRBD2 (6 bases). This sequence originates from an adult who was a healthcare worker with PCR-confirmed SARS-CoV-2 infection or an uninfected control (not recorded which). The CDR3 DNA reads TGTGCCAGCAGCTTAGGCGGAGGGCGAGAGACCCAGTACTTC. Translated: CASSLGGGRETQYF.